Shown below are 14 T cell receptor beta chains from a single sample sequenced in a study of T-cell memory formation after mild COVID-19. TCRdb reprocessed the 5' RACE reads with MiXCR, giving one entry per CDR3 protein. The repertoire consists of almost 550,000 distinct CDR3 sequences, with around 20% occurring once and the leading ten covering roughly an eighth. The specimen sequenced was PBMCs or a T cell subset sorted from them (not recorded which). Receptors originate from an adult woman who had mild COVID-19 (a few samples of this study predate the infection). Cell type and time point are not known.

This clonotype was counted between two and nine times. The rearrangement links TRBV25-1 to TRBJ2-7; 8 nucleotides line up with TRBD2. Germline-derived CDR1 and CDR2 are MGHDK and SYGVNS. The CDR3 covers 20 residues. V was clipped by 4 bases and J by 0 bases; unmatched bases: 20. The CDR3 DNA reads TGTGCCAGCAGTGGTCCCGCCCAGCGGGGGCCTCGAGGTAGCTCCTACGAGCAGTACTTC. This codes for CASSGPAQRGPRGSSYEQYF.

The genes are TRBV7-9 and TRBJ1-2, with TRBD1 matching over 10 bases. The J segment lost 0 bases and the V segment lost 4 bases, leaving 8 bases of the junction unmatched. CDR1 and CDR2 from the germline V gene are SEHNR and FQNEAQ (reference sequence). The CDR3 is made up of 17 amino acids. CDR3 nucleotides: TGTGCCAGCAGCTCCAGCGGGACAGGGGTGCCTAACTATGGCTACACCTTC. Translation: CASSSSGTGVPNYGYTF.

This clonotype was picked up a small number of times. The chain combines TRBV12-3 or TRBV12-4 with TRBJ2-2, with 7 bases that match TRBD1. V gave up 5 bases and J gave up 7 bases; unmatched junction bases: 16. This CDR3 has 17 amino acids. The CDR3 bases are TGTGCCAGCAGTCCAGACAGGGTCACCTCCCGTGGCGGGGAGCTGTTTTTT. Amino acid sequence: CASSPDRVTSRGGELFF.

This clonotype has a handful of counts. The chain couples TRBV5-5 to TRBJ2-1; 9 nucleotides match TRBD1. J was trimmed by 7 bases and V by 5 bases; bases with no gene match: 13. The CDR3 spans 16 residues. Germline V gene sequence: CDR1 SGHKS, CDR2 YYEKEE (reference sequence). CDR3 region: CASSSTLRDRVNEQFF. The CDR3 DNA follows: TGTGCCAGCAGTTCGACCCTCCGGGACAGGGTAAATGAGCAGTTCTTC.

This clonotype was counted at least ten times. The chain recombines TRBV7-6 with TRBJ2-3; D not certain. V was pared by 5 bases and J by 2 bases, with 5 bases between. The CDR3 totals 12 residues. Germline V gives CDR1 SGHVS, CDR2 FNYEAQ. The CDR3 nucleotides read TGTGCCAGCAGCGCCCACACAGATACGCAGTATTTT. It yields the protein CASSAHTDTQYF.

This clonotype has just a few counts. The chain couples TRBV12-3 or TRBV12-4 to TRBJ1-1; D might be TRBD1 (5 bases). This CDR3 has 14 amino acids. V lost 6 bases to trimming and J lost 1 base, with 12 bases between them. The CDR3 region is CASRGDLSNTEAFF. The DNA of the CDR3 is TGTGCCAGCAGGGGGGACCTATCGAACACTGAAGCTTTCTTT.

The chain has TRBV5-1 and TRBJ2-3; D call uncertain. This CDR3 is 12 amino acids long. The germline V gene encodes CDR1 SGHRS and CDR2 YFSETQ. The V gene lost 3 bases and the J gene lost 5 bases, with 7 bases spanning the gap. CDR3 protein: CASSYSQDTQYF. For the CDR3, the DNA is TGCGCCAGCAGCTACAGCCAAGATACGCAGTATTTT.

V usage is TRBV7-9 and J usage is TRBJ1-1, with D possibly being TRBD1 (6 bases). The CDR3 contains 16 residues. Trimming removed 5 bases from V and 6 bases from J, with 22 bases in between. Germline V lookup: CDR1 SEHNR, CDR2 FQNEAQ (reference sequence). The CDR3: CASSLKQGPVSPEAFF. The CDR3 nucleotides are TGTGCCAGCAGCCTAAAACAGGGTCCCGTCTCCCCTGAAGCTTTCTTT.

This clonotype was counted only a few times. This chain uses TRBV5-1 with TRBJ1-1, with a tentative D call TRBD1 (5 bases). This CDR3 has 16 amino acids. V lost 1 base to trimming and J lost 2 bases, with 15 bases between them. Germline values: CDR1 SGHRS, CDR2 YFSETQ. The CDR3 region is CASSLMGGTRNTEAFF. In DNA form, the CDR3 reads TGCGCCAGCAGCTTGATGGGGGGAACCCGAAACACTGAAGCTTTCTTT.

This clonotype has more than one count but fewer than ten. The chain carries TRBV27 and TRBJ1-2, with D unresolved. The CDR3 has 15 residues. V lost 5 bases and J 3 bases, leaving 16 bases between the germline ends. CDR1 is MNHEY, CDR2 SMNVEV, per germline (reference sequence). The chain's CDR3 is CASSPTRSPDYGYTF. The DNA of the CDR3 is TGTGCCAGCAGTCCTACCCGGAGCCCAGACTATGGCTACACCTTC.

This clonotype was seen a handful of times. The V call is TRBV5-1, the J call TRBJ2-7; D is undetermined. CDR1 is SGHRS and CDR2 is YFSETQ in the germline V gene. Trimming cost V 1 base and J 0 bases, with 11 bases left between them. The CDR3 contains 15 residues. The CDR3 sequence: CASSLMGRPSYEQYF. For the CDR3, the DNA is TGCGCCAGCAGCTTGATGGGCCGTCCCTCCTACGAGCAGTACTTC.

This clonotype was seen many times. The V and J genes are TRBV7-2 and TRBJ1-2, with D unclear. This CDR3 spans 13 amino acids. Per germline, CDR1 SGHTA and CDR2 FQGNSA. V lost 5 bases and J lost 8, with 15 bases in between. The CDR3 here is CASSPGRVGGYTF. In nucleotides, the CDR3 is TGTGCCAGCAGCCCTGGGAGGGTGGGCGGCTACACCTTC.

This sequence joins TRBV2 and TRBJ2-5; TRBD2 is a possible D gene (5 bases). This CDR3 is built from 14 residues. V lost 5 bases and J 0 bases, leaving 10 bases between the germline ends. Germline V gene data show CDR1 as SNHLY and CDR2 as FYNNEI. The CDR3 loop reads CASSIREHQETQYF. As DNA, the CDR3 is TGTGCCAGCAGTATCCGGGAACACCAAGAGACCCAGTACTTC.

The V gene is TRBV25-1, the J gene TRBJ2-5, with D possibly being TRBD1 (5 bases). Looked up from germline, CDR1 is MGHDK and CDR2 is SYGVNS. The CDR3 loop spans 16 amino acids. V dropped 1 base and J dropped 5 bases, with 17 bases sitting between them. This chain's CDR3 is CASSEFVGAARETQYF. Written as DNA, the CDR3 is TGTGCCAGCAGTGAATTCGTAGGGGCGGCCCGCGAGACCCAGTACTTC.